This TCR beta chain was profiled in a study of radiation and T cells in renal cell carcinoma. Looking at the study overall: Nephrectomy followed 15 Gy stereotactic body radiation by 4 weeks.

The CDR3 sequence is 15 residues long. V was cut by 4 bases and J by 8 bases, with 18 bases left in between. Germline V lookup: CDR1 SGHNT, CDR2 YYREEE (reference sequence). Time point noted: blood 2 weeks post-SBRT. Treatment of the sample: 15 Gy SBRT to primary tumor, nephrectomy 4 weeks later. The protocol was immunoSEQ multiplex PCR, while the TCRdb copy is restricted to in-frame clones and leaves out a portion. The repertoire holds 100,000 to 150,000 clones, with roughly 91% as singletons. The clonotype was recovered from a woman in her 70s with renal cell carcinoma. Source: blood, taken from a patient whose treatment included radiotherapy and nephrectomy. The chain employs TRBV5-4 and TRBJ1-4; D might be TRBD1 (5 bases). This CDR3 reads CASSRLRGIGEKLFF. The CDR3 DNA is TGTGCCAGCAGCCGGTTAAGGGGCATTGGGGAAAAACTGTTTTTT.